Listed below are T cell receptor beta chains from one sample, sequenced in a study of T cell changes during pregnancy in multiple sclerosis. The data were produced by immunoSEQ multiplex PCR, yet TCRdb's version contains in-frame clones alone and is incomplete. Among under 75,000 clones, around nine tenths were seen once, and the ten largest hold about 2.5%. This specimen was peripheral blood, taken in the third trimester of pregnancy. All receptors derive from a female donor in good health, enrolled as a control in a pregnancy study. CDR3s include the opening cysteine and the closing phenylalanine or tryptophan. Each record gives: clone size, J gene, V gene, D gene, CDR3 DNA, CDR3 protein. D genes are given only for firm matches. Some rows mark clone size as missing; the rest say once, few, many or name a class of expanded clone.

size: -
J: TRBJ2-3
V: TRBV7-9
D: TRBD2
DNA: TGTGCCAGCAGCTTAGTGCTAGCGGGATCAGATACGCAGTATTTT
CDR3: CASSLVLAGSDTQYF

size: -
J: TRBJ1-2
V: TRBV6-6
D: -
DNA: TGTGCCAGCAGCTCCGGAGGGGGGGAGGGAAACTATGGCTACACCTTC
CDR3: CASSSGGGEGNYGYTF

size: -
J: TRBJ1-1
V: TRBV5-1
D: -
DNA: TGCGCCAGCAGCTTGGGAGTTCCTTTTGGAGCAGCTTTCTTT
CDR3: CASSLGVPFGAAFF

size: -
J: TRBJ2-4
V: TRBV7-2
D: -
DNA: TGTGCCAGCAGCCGGACAGCTTTAGCCAAAAACATTCAGTACTTC
CDR3: CASSRTALAKNIQYF

size: -
J: TRBJ2-2
V: TRBV6-6
D: -
DNA: TGTGCCAGCAGTCCCGTAGACACCACCGGGGAGCTGTTTTTT
CDR3: CASSPVDTTGELFF

size: -
J: TRBJ2-5
V: TRBV29-1
D: -
DNA: TGCAGCGCCAGGCGGGGAGGAGAGACCCAGTACTTC
CDR3: CSARRGGETQYF

size: -
J: TRBJ2-7
V: TRBV27
D: -
DNA: TGTGCCAGCAGTTTACAGGCCTCCTACGAGCAGTACTTC
CDR3: CASSLQASYEQYF

size: -
J: TRBJ1-2
V: TRBV27
D: TRBD1
DNA: TGTGCCAGCAGTTTAATAAGGGACAGGAACCCCACCTTC
CDR3: CASSLIRDRNPTF

size: -
J: TRBJ1-5
V: TRBV6-6
D: -
DNA: TGTGCCTCCCGGGGGAGGGAATTGGATCAGCCCCAGCATTTT
CDR3: CASRGRELDQPQHF

size: -
J: TRBJ2-1
V: TRBV4-1
D: -
DNA: TGCGCCAGCCAAGGTCAGGGGCGAGACAATGAGCAGTTCTTC
CDR3: CASQGQGRDNEQFF

size: -
J: TRBJ2-7
V: TRBV10-3
D: -
DNA: TGTGCCATCCGGGCGGGACTTTCCTACGAGCAGTACTTC
CDR3: CAIRAGLSYEQYF

size: -
J: TRBJ2-1
V: TRBV29-1
D: TRBD1
DNA: TGCAGCGTTGAGACAGGGGGTAGTAGATCGCAGTTCTTC
CDR3: CSVETGGSRSQFF

size: -
J: TRBJ1-1
V: TRBV28
D: -
DNA: TGTGCCAGCAGCCAGACGGGGGGGTACAACACTGAAGCTTTCTTT
CDR3: CASSQTGGYNTEAFF

size: few
J: TRBJ2-1
V: TRBV6-4
D: TRBD2
DNA: TGTGCCAGCAGTGACTCGGCGGCGGGGGGTTACAATGAGCAGTTCTTC
CDR3: CASSDSAAGGYNEQFF

size: -
J: TRBJ1-2
V: TRBV19
D: -
DNA: TGTGCCAGTAGTATAGAAGAGAGGGCCCCATATGGCTACACCTTC
CDR3: CASSIEERAPYGYTF

size: -
J: TRBJ1-4
V: TRBV18
D: TRBD1
DNA: TGTGCCAGCTCCAATTTGGAGGGGGCGCAAACTAATGAAAAACTGTTTTTT
CDR3: CASSNLEGAQTNEKLFF

size: -
J: TRBJ1-5
V: TRBV27
D: -
DNA: TGTGCCAGCCGGCCAGGACTCGCTCACAATCAGCCCCAGCATTTT
CDR3: CASRPGLAHNQPQHF

size: once
J: TRBJ1-6
V: TRBV6-1
D: -
DNA: TGTGCCAGCAGTGAAAGGCAGCGTCGAGATAATTCACCCCTCCACTTT
CDR3: CASSERQRRDNSPLHF